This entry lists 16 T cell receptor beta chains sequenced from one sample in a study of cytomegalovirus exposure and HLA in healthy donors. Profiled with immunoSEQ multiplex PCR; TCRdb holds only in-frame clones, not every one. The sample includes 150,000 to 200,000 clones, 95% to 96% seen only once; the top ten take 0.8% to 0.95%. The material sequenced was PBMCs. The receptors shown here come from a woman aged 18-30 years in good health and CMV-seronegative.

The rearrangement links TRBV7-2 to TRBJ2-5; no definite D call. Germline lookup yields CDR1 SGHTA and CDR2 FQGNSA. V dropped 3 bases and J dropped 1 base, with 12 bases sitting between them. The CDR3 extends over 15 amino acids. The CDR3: CASSFYPRTQETQYF. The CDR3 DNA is TGTGCCAGCAGCTTCTACCCCCGAACCCAAGAGACCCAGTACTTC.

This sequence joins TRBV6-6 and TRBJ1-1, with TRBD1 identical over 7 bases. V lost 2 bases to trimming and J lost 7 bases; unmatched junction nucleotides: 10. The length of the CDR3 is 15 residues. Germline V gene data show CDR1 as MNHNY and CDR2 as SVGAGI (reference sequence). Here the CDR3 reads CASSYDPTGKSEAFF. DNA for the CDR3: TGTGCCAGCAGTTACGACCCGACAGGGAAGAGTGAAGCTTTCTTT.

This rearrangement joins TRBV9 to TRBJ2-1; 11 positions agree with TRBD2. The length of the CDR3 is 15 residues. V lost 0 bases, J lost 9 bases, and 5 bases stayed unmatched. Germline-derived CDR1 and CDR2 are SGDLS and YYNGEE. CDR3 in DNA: TGTGCCAGCAGCGTAGGTAGCGGGGGGGCAGGTGAGCAGTTCTTC. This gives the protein CASSVGSGGAGEQFF.

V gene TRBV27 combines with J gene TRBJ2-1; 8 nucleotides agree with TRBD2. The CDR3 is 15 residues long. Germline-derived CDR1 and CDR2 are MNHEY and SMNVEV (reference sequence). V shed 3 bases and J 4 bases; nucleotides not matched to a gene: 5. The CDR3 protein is CASSFYGGEYNEQFF. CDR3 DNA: TGTGCCAGCAGTTTTTACGGGGGGGAATACAATGAGCAGTTCTTC.

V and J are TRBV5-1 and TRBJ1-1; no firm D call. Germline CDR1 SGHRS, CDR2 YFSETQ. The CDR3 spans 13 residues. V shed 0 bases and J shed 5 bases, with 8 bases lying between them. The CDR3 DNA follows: TGCGCCAGCAGCTTGGGGTACCAGACTGAAGCTTTCTTT. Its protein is CASSLGYQTEAFF.

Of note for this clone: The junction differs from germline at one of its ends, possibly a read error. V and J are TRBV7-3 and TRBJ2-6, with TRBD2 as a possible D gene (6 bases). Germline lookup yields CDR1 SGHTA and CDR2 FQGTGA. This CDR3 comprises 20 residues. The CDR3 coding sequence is TGTGCCAGCAGCGCAAACCTCCAAGGACTACCAGACTCTGTGGCCAACGTCCTGACTTTC. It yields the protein CASSANLQGLPDSVANVLTF.

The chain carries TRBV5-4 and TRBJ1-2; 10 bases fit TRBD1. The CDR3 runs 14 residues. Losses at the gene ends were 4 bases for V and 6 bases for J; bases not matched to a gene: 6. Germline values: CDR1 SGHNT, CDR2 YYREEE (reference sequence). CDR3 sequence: CASSRDRGEDGYTF. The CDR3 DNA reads TGTGCCAGCAGCCGGGACAGGGGAGAGGATGGCTACACCTTC.

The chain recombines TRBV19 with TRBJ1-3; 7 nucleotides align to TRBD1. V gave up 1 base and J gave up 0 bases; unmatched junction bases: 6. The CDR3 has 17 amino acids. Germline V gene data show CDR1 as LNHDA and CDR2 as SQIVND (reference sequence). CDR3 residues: CASSIARDSHSGNTIYF. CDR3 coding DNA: TGTGCCAGTAGTATAGCTCGGGACAGCCACTCTGGAAACACCATATATTTT.

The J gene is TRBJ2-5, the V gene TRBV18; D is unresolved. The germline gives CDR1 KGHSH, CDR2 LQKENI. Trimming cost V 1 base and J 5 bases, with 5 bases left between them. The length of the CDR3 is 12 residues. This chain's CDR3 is CASSPLSETQYF. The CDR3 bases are TGTGCCAGCTCACCACTGTCGGAGACCCAGTACTTC.

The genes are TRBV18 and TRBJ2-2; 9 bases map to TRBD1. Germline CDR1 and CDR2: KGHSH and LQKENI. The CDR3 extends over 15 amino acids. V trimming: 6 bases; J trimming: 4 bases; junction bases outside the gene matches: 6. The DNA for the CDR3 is TGTGCCAGCTCCTCGGACAGGGGAGGCACCGGGGAGCTGTTTTTT. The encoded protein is CASSSDRGGTGELFF.

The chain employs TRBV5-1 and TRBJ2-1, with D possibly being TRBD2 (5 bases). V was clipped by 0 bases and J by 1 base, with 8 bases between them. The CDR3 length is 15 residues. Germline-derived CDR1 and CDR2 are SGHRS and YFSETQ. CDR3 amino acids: CASSLGGASYNEQFF. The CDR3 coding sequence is TGCGCCAGCAGCTTGGGGGGAGCATCCTACAATGAGCAGTTCTTC.

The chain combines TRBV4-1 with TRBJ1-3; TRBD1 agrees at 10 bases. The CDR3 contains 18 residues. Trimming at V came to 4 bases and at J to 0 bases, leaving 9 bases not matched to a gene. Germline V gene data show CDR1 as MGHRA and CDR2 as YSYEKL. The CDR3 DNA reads TGCGCCAGCAGCCCGGGACAGGGGTCCCCCCTCTCTGGAAACACCATATATTTT. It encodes CASSPGQGSPLSGNTIYF.

CDR3 in DNA: TGCAGCGCAAAAGGGGGGGGACCCCAGCATTTT. Protein product: CSAKGGGPQHF. This chain links TRBV29-1 with TRBJ1-5; TRBD1 might be the D (6 bases). Germline V gene sequence: CDR1 SQVTM, CDR2 ANQGSEA. The V gene lost 7 bases and the J gene lost 10 bases, with 14 bases spanning the gap. The CDR3 consists of 11 residues.

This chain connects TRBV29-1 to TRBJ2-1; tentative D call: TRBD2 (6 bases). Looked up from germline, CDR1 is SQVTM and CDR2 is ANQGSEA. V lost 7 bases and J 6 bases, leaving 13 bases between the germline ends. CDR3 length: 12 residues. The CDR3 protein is CSATGLVNEQFF. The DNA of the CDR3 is TGCAGCGCAACGGGACTCGTCAATGAGCAGTTCTTC.

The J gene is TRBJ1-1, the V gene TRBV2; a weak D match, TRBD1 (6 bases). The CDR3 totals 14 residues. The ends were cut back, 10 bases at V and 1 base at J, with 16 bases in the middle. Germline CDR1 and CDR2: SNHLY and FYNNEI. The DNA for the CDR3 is TGTGCCACCCACCAAACGACAGGGAACACTGAAGCTTTCTTT. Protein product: CATHQTTGNTEAFF.

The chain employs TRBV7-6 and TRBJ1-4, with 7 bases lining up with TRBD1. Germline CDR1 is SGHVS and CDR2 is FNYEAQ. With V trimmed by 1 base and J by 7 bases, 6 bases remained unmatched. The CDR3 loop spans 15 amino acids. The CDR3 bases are TGTGCCAGCAGCTTAGGAGACAGGGCGGTTGAAAAACTGTTTTTT. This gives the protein CASSLGDRAVEKLFF.